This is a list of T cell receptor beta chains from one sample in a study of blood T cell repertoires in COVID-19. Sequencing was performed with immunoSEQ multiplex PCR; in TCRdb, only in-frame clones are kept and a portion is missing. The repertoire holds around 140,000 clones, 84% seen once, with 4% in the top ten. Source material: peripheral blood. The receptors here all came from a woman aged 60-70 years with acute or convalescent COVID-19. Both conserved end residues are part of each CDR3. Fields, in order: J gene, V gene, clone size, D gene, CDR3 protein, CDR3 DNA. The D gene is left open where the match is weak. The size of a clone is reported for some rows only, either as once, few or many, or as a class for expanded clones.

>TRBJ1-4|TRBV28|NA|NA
CASRSGVRREKLFF
TGTGCCAGCAGGTCGGGGGTTCGGAGAGAAAAACTGTTTTTT
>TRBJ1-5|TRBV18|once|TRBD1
CASSQLPTGLLYNQPQHF
TGTGCCAGCTCACAGCTTCCGACAGGGCTTCTTTACAATCAGCCCCAGCATTTT
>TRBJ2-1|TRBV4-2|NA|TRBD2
CASSQDLAGLYEQFF
TGTGCCAGCAGCCAAGACCTAGCGGGTCTCTATGAGCAGTTCTTC
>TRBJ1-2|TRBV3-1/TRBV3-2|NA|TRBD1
CASSQPGQHYGYTF
TGTGCCAGCAGCCAACCGGGACAGCACTATGGCTACACCTTC
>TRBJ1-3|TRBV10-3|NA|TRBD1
CAINGQGDTIYF
TGTGCCATCAACGGACAGGGCGACACCATATATTTT
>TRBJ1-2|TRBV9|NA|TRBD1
CASSDRGGYGYTF
TGTGCCAGCAGCGACAGGGGAGGCTATGGCTACACCTTC
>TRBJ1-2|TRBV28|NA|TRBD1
CASSLPGTGAGGYTF
TGTGCCAGCAGTTTACCCGGGACAGGGGCAGGAGGCTACACCTTC
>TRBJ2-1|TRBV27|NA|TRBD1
CASSRDRGHYNEQFF
TGTGCCAGCAGCCGGGACAGGGGGCATTACAATGAGCAGTTCTTC
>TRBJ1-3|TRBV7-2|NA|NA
CASSLTTVFSGNTIYF
TGTGCCAGCAGCTTAACGACAGTTTTCTCTGGAAACACCATATATTTT
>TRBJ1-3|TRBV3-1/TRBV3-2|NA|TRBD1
CASSQGGTGKTIYF
TGTGCCAGCAGCCAAGGGGGGACAGGGAAGACCATATATTTT
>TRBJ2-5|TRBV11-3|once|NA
CASSFLLAQETQYF
TGTGCCAGCAGCTTCCTCCTGGCCCAAGAGACCCAGTACTTC
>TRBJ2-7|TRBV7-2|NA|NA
CASSQRGGRFYEQYF
TGTGCCAGCAGCCAGAGGGGGGGGCGGTTTTACGAGCAGTACTTC
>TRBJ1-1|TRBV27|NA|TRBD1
CASSLYGQVWTEAFF
TGTGCCAGCAGTTTATATGGACAGGTTTGGACTGAAGCTTTCTTT
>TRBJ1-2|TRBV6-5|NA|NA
CVATRGGSYGYTF
TGTGTAGCAACGAGGGGGGGCAGCTATGGCTACACCTTC
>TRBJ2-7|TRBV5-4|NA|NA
CASSLEGHYYEQYF
TGTGCCAGCAGCTTGGAGGGACACTACTACGAGCAGTACTTC
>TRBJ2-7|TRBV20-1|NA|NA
CSAKDYPGQYF
TGCAGTGCTAAGGACTACCCGGGGCAGTACTTC